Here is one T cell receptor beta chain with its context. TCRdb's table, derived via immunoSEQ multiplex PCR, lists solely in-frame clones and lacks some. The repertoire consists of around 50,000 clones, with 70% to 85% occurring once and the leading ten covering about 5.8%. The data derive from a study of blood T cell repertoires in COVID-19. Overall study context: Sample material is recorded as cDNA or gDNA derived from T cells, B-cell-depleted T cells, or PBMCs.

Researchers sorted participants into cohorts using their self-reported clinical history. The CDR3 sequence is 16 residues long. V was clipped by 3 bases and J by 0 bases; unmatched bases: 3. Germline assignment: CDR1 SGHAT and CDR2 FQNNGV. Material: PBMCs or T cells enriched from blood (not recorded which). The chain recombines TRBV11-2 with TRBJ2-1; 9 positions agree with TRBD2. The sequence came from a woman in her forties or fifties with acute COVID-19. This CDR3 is CASSFLAGYSYNEQFF. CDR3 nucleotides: TGTGCCAGCAGCTTTCTAGCGGGGTACTCCTACAATGAGCAGTTCTTC. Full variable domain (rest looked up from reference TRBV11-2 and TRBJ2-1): EAGVAQSPRYKIIEKRQSVAFWCNPISGHATLYWYQQILGQGPKLLIQFQNNGVVDDSQLPKDRFSAERLKGVDSTLKIQPAKLEDSAVYLCASSFLAGYSYNEQFFGPGTRLTVL.